The 13 T cell receptor beta chains presented below share a single source sample, sequenced in a study of tumor-infiltrating lymphocytes in oesophageal squamous cell carcinoma. TCRdb redid the calling of the PCR reads with MiXCR, one entry per CDR3 protein. This sample has just under 20,000 distinct CDR3 sequences, with less than 45% found just once. The source material was normal esophageal tissue next to the tumor. These receptors all come from a male donor with esophageal squamous cell carcinoma.

Many counts were recorded for this clonotype. The V and J genes are TRBV18 and TRBJ2-2, with D possibly matching TRBD1 (6 bases). Germline lookup yields CDR1 KGHSH and CDR2 LQKENI. The CDR3 runs to 16 residues. Between the trimmed V and J ends, which lost 3 bases and 1 base, there was a span of 12 bases. The CDR3 nucleotides read TGTGCCAGCTCACCCCTCCCGGGACAGAACACCGGGGAGCTGTTTTTT. Translating gives CASSPLPGQNTGELFF.

Ten or more counts support this clonotype. The V gene is TRBV5-1, the J gene TRBJ2-7; 7 nucleotides line up with TRBD2. Per the germline V gene, CDR1 is SGHRS and CDR2 is YFSETQ. CDR3 length equals 15 residues. V lost 4 bases to trimming and J lost 2 bases; unmatched junction nucleotides: 9. CDR3 in amino acids: CASSLASGATYEQYF. CDR3 sequence (DNA): TGCGCCAGCAGCCTAGCTAGCGGAGCTACCTACGAGCAGTACTTC.

This clonotype was found many times. This chain links TRBV6-1 with TRBJ1-5; no definite D call. V lost 5 bases and J lost 1, with 9 bases in between. The CDR3 loop spans 14 amino acids. The germline V gene has CDR1 MNHNS and CDR2 SASEGT. The CDR3 here is CASSNGRSNQPQHF. The CDR3 nucleotides read TGTGCCAGCAGTAATGGACGGAGCAATCAGCCCCAGCATTTT.

In its sample, this clonotype is medium-sized. V usage is TRBV24-1 and J usage is TRBJ2-3, with 11 bases matching TRBD2. Unmatched junction bases numbered 2, after V lost 0 bases and J lost 4 bases. This CDR3 spans 16 amino acids. CDR1 and CDR2 (germline): KGHDR, SFDVKD. The CDR3 nucleotides read TGTGCCACCAGTGATTTGGGGGGACTAGCGGCAGATACGCAGTATTTT. It yields the protein CATSDLGGLAADTQYF.

This clonotype was observed at least ten times. A much larger clone is a single base away; this may be a read error. This rearrangement joins TRBV6-1 to TRBJ2-7, with TRBD1 matching 9 bases. Germline V CDR1 and CDR2: MNHNS, SASEGT. J was trimmed by 7 bases and V by 4 bases; bases with no gene match: 8. This CDR3 has 14 amino acids. The CDR3 nucleotides read TGTGCCAGCAGTGGACTCACAGGGGGCAATGAGCAGTACTTC. Translating gives CASSGLTGGNEQYF.

This clonotype was seen once. Because the CDR3 is missing its conserved closing phenylalanine or tryptophan, this is likely a read error. The DNA is left out, because the CDR3 cannot be placed on it with certainty; the CDR3 is given as TCRdb lists it. This rearrangement joins TRBV7-8 to TRBJ2-7; the table's D call, TRBD2, has no DNA check behind it. Including both end residues, the CDR3 is 17 amino acids long. The V gene's germline CDR1 is SGHVS and CDR2 FQNEAQ. CDR3 in amino acids: CASSLRQGPSETQYFGS.

In this sample, this clonotype turned up a few times. The J gene is TRBJ2-3, the V gene TRBV7-9; a possible D gene is TRBD1 (5 bases). V shed 6 bases and J shed 13 bases, with 29 bases lying between them. Germline V gene data show CDR1 as SEHNR and CDR2 as FQNEAQ (reference sequence). This CDR3 is built from 16 residues. CDR3 DNA: TGTGCCAGCAGTCATTCCTCAGGGCGACTTGTTCGTCGTGAGTATTTT. It translates to CASSHSSGRLVRREYF.

This clonotype was recorded many times. For the CDR3, the DNA is TGTGCCAGCAGCAGGGGGCCCGGGGAAGCTTTCTTT. Its translation is CASSRGPGEAFF. The V call is TRBV7-9, the J call TRBJ1-1; 7 positions match TRBD1. The CDR3 length is 12 residues. Germline CDR1 SEHNR, CDR2 FQNEAQ (reference sequence). V was pared by 5 bases and J by 8 bases, with 5 bases of the junction left unmatched.

This clonotype showed up many times. A junction end diverges from the germline sequence, so it may reflect a read error. The chain links TRBV28 to TRBJ1-1; D is unclear. This CDR3 spans 14 amino acids. Germline loops: CDR1 MDHEN, CDR2 SYDVKM. CDR3 nucleotides: TGTGCCAGCAGTACTAATCAGGATGCCGGACCAAGCACCTTT. Translation gives CASSTNQDAGPSTF.

This clonotype was picked up a small number of times. The chain combines TRBV5-4 with TRBJ2-1, with 10 bases fitting TRBD2. The J call may be incorrect, as the DNA end agrees better with TRBJ2-7. This CDR3 comprises 14 residues. The V gene's germline CDR1 is SGHNT and CDR2 YYREEE (reference sequence). Here the CDR3 DNA reads TGTGCCAGCAGCGCGACTAGCGGGCCCTACGAGCAGTACTTC. Protein sequence: CASSATSGPYEQYF.

This clonotype appeared a single time. The chain combines TRBV7-9 with TRBJ2-5; 7 positions agree with TRBD2. The J call may be incorrect, as the DNA end agrees better with TRBJ2-7. The germline gives CDR1 SEHNR, CDR2 FQNEAQ (reference sequence). The CDR3 totals 16 residues. The CDR3 DNA follows: TGTGCCAGCAGCTTAGGACAAGCGGGATTACCCTACGAGCAGTACTTC. Protein product: CASSLGQAGLPYEQYF.

The V call is TRBV24-1, the J call TRBJ2-5; D call uncertain. Deletions cut 10 bases from V and 2 bases from J, with 16 bases between. The CDR3 has 14 residues. CDR1 is KGHDR, CDR2 SFDVKD, per germline. For the CDR3, the DNA is TGTGCCACTCAACCCAGCGACGGTCAAGAGACCCAGTACTTC. This sequence encodes CATQPSDGQETQYF.

This clonotype was seen at least ten times. The V gene is TRBV4-1, the J gene TRBJ2-6; the match to TRBD1 covers 9 bases. CDR1 is MGHRA and CDR2 is YSYEKL in the germline V gene. The CDR3 runs to 18 residues. With 0 bases clipped from V and 3 bases from J, the junction kept 6 bases outside the gene matches. The CDR3 region has the DNA TGCGCCAGCAGCCAAGAGGGACAGGGATTCAGTGGGGCCAACGTCCTGACTTTC. This sequence encodes CASSQEGQGFSGANVLTF.